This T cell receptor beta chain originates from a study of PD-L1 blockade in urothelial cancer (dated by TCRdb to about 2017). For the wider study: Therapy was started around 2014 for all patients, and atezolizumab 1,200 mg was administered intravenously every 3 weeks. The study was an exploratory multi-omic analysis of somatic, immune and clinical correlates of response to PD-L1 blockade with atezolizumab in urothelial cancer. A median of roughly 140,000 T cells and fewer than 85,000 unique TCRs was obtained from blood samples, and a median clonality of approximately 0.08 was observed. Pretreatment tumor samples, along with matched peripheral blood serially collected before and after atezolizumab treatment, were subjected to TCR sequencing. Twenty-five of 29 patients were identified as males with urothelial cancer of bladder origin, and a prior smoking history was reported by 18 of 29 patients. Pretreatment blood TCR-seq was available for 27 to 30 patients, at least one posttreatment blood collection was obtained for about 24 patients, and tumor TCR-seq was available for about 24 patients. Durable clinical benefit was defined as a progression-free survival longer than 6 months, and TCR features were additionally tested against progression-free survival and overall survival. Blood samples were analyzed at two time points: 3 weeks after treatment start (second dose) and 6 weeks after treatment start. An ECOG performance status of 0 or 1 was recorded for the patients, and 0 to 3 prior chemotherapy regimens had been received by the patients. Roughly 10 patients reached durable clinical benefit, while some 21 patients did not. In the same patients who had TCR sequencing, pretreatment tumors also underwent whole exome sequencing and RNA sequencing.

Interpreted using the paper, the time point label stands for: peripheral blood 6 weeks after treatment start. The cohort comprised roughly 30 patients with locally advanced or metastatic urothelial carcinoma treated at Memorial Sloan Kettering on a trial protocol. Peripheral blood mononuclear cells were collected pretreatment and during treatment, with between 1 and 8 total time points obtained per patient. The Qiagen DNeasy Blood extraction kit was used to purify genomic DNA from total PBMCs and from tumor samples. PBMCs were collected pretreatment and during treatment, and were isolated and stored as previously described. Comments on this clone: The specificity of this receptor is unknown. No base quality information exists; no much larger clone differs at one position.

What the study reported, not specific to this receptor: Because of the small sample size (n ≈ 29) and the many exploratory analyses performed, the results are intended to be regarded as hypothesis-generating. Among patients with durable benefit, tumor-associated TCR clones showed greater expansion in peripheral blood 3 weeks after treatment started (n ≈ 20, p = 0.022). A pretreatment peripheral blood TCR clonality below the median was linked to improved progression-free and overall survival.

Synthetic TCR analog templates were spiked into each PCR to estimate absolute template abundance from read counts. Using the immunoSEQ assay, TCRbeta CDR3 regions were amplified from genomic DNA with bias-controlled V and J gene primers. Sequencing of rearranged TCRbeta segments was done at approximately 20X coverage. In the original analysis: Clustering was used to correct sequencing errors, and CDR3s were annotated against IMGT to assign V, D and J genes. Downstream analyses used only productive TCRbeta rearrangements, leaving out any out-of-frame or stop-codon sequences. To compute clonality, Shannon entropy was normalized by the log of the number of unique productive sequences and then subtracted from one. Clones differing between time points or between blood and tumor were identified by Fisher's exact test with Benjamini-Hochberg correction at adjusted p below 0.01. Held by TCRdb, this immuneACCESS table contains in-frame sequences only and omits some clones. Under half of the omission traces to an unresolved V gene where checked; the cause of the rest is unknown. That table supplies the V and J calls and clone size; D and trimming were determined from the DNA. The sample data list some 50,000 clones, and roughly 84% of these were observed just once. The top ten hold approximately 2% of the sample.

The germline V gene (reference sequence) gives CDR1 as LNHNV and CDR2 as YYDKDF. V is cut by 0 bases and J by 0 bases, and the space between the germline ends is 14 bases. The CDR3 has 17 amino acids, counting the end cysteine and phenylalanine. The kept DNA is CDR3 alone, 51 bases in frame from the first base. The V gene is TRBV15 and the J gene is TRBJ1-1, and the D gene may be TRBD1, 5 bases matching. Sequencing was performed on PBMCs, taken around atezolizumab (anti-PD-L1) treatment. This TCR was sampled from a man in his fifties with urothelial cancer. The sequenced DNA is TGTGCCACCAGCAGAGATCTGGTAAGGGGATTGAACACTGAAGCTTTCTTT. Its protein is CATSRDLVRGLNTEAFF.